This TCR beta chain came from a study of blood T cell repertoires in COVID-19 (dated by TCRdb to the early 2020s). Concerning the study at large: Samples covering the acute and convalescent phases of COVID-19 were provided by collaborators in the United States, Italy and Spain. The material from the prospective study consisted of cDNA or gDNA derived from T cells, B-cell-depleted T cells, or PBMCs. Samples came from the ongoing ImmuneRACE study (first 160 participants) plus 1,254 subjects from 6 global collaborators. Nearly every sample came with metadata listing a de-identified subject ID, COVID-19 status, age in years and sex. The repertoires were released in a freely available public database meant as a resource for research on the immune response to SARS-CoV-2. Subjects who had been exposed to COVID-19, were actively infected with it, or had recovered from it provided the deeply sampled blood TCRbeta repertoires that made up the dataset. HLA class I and class II types, where available, came from metadata supplied by the sample provider rather than from assay-based typing.

Of note for this clone: The antigen it binds to is not known. No quality values exist for individual bases; no much larger clone is one base distant.

The immunoSEQ Assay, a bias-controlled multiplex PCR, was used to amplify TCRbeta CDR3 regions from genomic DNA. The authors' analysis ran thus. The number of nucleated cells in each sample was estimated from the amplification of reference gene primers within the assay. To quantify the absolute abundance of each unique TCRbeta CDR3 rearrangement, sequence reads were collapsed and filtered. For each sample, productive Simpson clonality was calculated as the square root of Simpson's diversity index over productive rearrangements. Here the immuneACCESS table is served through TCRdb, limited to in-frame sequences with V and J called. Missing clones are a known gap in these copies; in checked studies unresolved V genes cover under half, and the rest lacks a known reason. The V and J calls and clone size come from that table; D and trimming were worked out from the DNA. This sample lists about 430,000 clones; over 85% were detected once. Of the sample, 0.7% to 0.85% falls within the top ten clones.

Broader findings and caveats from the paper: The amount of clinical and demographic metadata varied by source and participant and was provided uncurated.

At one collaborating source in Seattle, patients were enrolled during active infection and were followed longitudinally through the course of disease. Collaborating institutions collected whole blood in K2EDTA tubes following their own protocols. For TCRbeta analysis, collaborators shipped samples in one of three forms: frozen whole blood, isolated PBMCs, or DNA extracted from either of those sample types. The CDR3 holds 12 amino acids from the cysteine to the phenylalanine. The sequence is cut down to CDR3 DNA, 36 bases in frame from base 1. The CDR1 and CDR2 encoded by the germline V gene are SGHRS and YFSETQ. The junction shows trimming of 4 bases on V and 0 bases on J, plus 3 bases between the germline ends.

Sequencing was done on a sample of peripheral blood. This clonotype was obtained from a man between 18 and 29 years old with COVID-19, enrolled during active disease. The rearrangement combines TRBV5-1 with TRBJ2-3, with the D gene uncertain. CDR3 loop: CASSRSTDTQYF. The DNA sequence is TGCGCCAGCAGCCGTAGCACAGATACGCAGTATTTT.